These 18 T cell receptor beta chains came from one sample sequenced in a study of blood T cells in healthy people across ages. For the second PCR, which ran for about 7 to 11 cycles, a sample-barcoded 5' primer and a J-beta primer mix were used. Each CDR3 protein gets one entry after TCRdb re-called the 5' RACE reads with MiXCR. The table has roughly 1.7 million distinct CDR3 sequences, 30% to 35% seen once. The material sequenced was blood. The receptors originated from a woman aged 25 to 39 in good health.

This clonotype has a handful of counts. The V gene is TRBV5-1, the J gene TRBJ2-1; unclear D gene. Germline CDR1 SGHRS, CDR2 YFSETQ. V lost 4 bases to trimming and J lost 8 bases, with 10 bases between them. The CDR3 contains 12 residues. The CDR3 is CASSMTEDEQFF. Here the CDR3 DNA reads TGCGCCAGCAGCATGACCGAAGATGAGCAGTTCTTC. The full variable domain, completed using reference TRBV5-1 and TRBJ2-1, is KAGVTQTPRYLIKTRGQQVTLSCSPISGHRSVSWYQQTPGQGLQFLFEYFSETQRNKGNFPGRFSGRQFSNSRSEMNVSTLELGDSALYLCASSMTEDEQFFGPGTRLTVL.

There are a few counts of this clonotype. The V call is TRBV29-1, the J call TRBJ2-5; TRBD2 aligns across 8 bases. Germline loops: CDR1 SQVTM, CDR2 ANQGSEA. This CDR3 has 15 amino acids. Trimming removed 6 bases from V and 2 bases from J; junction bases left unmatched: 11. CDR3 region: CSVGGGGGRQETQYF. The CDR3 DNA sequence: TGCAGCGTCGGGGGGGGCGGTGGGAGACAAGAGACCCAGTACTTC.

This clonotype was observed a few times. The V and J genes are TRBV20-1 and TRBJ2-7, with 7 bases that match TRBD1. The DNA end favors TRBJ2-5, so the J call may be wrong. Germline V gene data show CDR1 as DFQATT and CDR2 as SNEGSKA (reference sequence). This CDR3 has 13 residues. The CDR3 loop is CSAQKTGLKTQYF. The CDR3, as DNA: TGCAGTGCTCAGAAGACAGGGTTGAAGACCCAGTACTTC.

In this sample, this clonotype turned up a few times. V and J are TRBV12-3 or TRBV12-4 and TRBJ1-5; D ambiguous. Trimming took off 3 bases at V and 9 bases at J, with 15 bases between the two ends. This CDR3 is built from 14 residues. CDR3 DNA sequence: TGTGCCAGCAGTTTTGGTGGGGTCGACTGGCCCCAGCATTTT. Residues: CASSFGGVDWPQHF.

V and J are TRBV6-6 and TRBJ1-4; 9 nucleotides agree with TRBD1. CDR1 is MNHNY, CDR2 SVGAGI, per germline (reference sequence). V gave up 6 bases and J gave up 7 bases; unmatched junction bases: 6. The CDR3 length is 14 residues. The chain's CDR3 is CASRIGQGLEKLFF. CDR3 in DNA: TGTGCCAGCAGAATCGGACAGGGGCTTGAAAAACTGTTTTTT.

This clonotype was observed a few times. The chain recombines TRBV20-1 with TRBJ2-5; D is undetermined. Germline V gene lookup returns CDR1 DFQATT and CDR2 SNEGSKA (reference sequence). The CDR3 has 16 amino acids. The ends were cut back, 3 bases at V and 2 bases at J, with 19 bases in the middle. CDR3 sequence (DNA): TGCAGTGCTAGTACGCAACGGGCTTATGCACAAGAGACCCAGTACTTC. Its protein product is CSASTQRAYAQETQYF.

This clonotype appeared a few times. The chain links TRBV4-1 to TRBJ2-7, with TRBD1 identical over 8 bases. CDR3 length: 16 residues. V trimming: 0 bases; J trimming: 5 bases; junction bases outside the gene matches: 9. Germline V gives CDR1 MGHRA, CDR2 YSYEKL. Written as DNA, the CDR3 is TGCGCCAGCAGCCAAGATTGGCAGGGGGCTAGCCACGAGCAGTACTTC. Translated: CASSQDWQGASHEQYF.

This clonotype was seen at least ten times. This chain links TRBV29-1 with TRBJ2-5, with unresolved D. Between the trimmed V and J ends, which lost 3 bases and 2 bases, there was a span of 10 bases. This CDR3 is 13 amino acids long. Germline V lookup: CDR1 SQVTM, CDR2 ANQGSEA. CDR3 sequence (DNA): TGCAGCGTTGATGGTCAGTGGCAAGAGACCCAGTACTTC. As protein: CSVDGQWQETQYF. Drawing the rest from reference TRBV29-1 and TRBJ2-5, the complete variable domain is SAVISQKPSRDICQRGTSLTIQCQVDSQVTMMFWYRQQPGQSLTLIATANQGSEATYESGFVIDKFPISRPNLTFSTLTVSNMSPEDSSIYLCSVDGQWQETQYFGPGTRLLVL.

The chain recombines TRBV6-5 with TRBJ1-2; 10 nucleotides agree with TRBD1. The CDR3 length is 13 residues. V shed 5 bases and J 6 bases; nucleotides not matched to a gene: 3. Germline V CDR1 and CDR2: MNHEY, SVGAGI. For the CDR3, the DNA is TGTGCCAGCAGTCACGGGACAGGGGATGGCTACACCTTC. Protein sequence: CASSHGTGDGYTF.

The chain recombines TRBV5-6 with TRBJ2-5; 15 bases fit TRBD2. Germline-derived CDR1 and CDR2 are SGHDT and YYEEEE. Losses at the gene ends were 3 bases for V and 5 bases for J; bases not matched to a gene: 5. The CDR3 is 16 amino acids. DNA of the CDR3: TGTGCCAGCAGCTGGGGGACTAGCGGGAGGTGGGAGACCCAGTACTTC. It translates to CASSWGTSGRWETQYF.

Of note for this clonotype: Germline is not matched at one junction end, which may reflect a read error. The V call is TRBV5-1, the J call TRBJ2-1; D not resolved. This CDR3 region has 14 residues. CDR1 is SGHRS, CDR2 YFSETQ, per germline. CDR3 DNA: TGCGCCAGCAGCCTTAGTTGGTCAAACAATGAGCAGGTCTTC. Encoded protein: CASSLSWSNNEQVF.

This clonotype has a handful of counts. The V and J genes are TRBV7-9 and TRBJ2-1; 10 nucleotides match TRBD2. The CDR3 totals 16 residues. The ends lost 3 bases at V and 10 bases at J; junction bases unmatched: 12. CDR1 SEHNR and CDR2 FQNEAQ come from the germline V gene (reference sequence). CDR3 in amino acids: CASSFLGKRGGGEQFF. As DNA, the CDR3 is TGTGCCAGCAGCTTCCTCGGCAAGCGGGGGGGCGGCGAGCAGTTCTTC. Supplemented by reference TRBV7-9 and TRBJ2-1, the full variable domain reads DTGVSQNPRHKITKRGQNVTFRCDPISEHNRLYWYRQTLGQGPEFLTYFQNEAQLEKSRLLSDRFSAERPKGSFSTLEIQRTEQGDSAMYLCASSFLGKRGGGEQFFGPGTRLTVL.

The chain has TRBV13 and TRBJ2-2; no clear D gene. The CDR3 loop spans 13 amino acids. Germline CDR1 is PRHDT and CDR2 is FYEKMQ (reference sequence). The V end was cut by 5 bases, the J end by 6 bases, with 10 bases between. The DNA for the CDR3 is TGTGCCAGCAGCCTTTCCCCACCCGGGGAGCTGTTTTTT. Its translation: CASSLSPPGELFF.

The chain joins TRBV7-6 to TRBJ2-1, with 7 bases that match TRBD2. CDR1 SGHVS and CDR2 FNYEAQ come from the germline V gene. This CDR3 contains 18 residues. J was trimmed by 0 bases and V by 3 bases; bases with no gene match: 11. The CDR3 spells CASSLGTINGSSYNEQFF. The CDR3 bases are TGTGCCAGCAGCTTGGGGACTATCAACGGAAGCTCCTACAATGAGCAGTTCTTC.

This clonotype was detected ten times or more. CDR3 sequence (DNA): TGCAGTGCTCCCGAAAATAACAGGGGCCGTCGGAATACAGATACGCAGTATTTT. Amino acids: CSAPENNRGRRNTDTQYF. The V call is TRBV20-1, the J call TRBJ2-3; 7 positions agree with TRBD1. The J segment lost 3 bases and the V segment lost 5 bases, leaving 20 bases of the junction unmatched. Germline V gene lookup returns CDR1 DFQATT and CDR2 SNEGSKA (reference sequence). The CDR3 extends over 18 amino acids.

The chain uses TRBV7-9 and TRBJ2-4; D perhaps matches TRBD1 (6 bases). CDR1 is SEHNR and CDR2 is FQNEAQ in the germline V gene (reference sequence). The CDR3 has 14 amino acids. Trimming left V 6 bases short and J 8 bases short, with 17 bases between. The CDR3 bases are TGTGCCAGCAGGCCTACAGGGATGGGGGACATTCAGTACTTC. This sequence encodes CASRPTGMGDIQYF.

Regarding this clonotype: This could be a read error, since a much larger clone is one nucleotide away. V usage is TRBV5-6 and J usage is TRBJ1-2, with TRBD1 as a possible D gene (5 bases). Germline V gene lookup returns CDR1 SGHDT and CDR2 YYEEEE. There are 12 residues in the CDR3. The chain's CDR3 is CTSSFGTGGYTF. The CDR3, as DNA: TGTACCAGCAGCTTCGGGACGGGTGGCTACACCTTC.

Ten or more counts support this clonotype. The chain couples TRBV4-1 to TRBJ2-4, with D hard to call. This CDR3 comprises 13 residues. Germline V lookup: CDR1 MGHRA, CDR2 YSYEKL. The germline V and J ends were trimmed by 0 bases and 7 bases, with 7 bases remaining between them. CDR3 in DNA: TGCGCCAGCAGCCAAGAAGGTAACAACATTCAGTACTTC. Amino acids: CASSQEGNNIQYF.